These 10 T cell receptor beta chains share one sample of origin, sequenced in a study of T cell changes during pregnancy in multiple sclerosis. Here immunoSEQ multiplex PCR was the method, and the copy in TCRdb shows in-frame clones only, minus some. The sample includes fewer than 50,000 clones, 85% to 90% of them seen just once. Source: CD4+ T cells from peripheral blood mononuclear cells, taken in the first trimester of pregnancy. The receptors come from a female donor with multiple sclerosis, enrolled in a pregnancy study.

The chain links TRBV11-2 to TRBJ2-3; possibly TRBD2 for D (6 bases). This CDR3 has 15 residues. Trimming left V 5 bases short and J 5 bases short, with 17 bases between. Germline lookup yields CDR1 SGHAT and CDR2 FQNNGV. The CDR3 is CASSRTPGVVDTQYF. CDR3 bases: TGTGCCAGCAGCCGGACCCCGGGAGTAGTAGATACGCAGTATTTT.

This chain links TRBV5-4 with TRBJ2-3, with unresolved D. The CDR3 has 13 amino acids. The V end lost 4 bases, the J end lost 2 bases, and 8 bases lay between the germline ends. CDR1 and CDR2 from the germline V gene are SGHNT and YYREEE (reference sequence). CDR3 region: CASSLVPTDTQYF. CDR3 nucleotide sequence: TGTGCCAGCAGCCTCGTCCCCACAGATACGCAGTATTTT.

V usage is TRBV4-1 and J usage is TRBJ2-2; D is unclear. The germline V gene has CDR1 MGHRA and CDR2 YSYEKL. The germline V and J ends were trimmed by 5 bases and 8 bases, with 12 bases remaining between them. The CDR3 runs to 13 residues. The CDR3 nucleotides are TGCGCCAGCAGCGCTCTACTTGCTGGGGAGCTGTTTTTT. Translation gives CASSALLAGELFF.

CDR3 nucleotides: TGCGCCAGCAGCCCGGGGTATGGAAACACCATATATTTT. Its protein product is CASSPGYGNTIYF. The genes are TRBV5-1 and TRBJ1-3; D gene unclear. The CDR3 has 13 residues. Germline loops: CDR1 SGHRS, CDR2 YFSETQ. Trimming removed 4 bases at V and 3 bases at J, with 8 bases between.

In its sample, this clone was seen a few times. The chain is built from TRBV5-6 and TRBJ1-2, with 9 bases that match TRBD1. V shed 7 bases, J shed 3 bases, and the junction held 1 base outside the gene matches. The CDR3 runs 12 residues. Looked up from germline, CDR1 is SGHDT and CDR2 is YYEEEE. CDR3 in DNA: TGTGCCAGCTGGGACAGGGACTATGGCTACACCTTC. The encoded protein is CASWDRDYGYTF.

The genes are TRBV7-8 and TRBJ1-2; no reliable D call. The ends were cut back, 0 bases at V and 4 bases at J, with 6 bases in the middle. This CDR3 has 13 amino acids. Germline-derived CDR1 and CDR2 are SGHVS and FQNEAQ. The CDR3 is CASSLARSYGYTF. CDR3 nucleotide sequence: TGTGCCAGCAGCTTAGCGAGATCCTATGGCTACACCTTC.

The DNA for the CDR3 is TGTGCCAGCAGACTAGCGGGAGGGAACACCGGGGAGCTGTTTTTT. This sequence encodes CASRLAGGNTGELFF. The chain recombines TRBV28 with TRBJ2-2; 12 bases align to TRBD2. J was trimmed by 1 base and V by 6 bases; bases with no gene match: 0. In germline, CDR1 is MDHEN, CDR2 SYDVKM. The CDR3 is made up of 15 amino acids. Filled out from reference TRBV28 and TRBJ2-2, the complete variable domain reads DVKVTQSSRYLVKRTGEKVFLECVQDMDHENMFWYRQDPGLGLRLIYFSYDVKMKEKGDIPEGYSVSREKKERFSLILESASTNQTSMYLCASRLAGGNTGELFFGEGSRLTVL.

The chain recombines TRBV27 with TRBJ2-7, with TRBD1 identical over 10 bases. Germline CDR1 reads MNHEY; CDR2 reads SMNVEV (reference sequence). CDR3 length equals 17 residues. V dropped 1 base and J dropped 2; count of bases not matched to a gene: 8. Here the CDR3 reads CASSLFPWTGGPYEQYF. The CDR3 nucleotides are TGTGCCAGCAGTTTATTCCCTTGGACAGGGGGTCCCTACGAGCAGTACTTC.

The chain recombines TRBV4-1 with TRBJ2-7, with D possibly being TRBD1 (5 bases). This CDR3 comprises 17 residues. CDR1 and CDR2 from the germline V gene are MGHRA and YSYEKL. Trimming shortened V by 2 bases and J by 7 bases, and 24 bases separated the two germline ends. CDR3 in amino acids: CASSQLDLGFSRGEQYF. CDR3 sequence (DNA): TGCGCCAGCAGCCAACTGGATCTAGGGTTCTCAAGGGGAGAGCAGTACTTC.

The chain has TRBV21-1 and TRBJ2-3; the DNA was not used to check the table's D call, TRBD2. TRBV21-1 is marked as a pseudogene. The CDR3 has 15 residues. The CDR3 here is CARRPGTRSTDTQYF. As DNA, the CDR3 is TGTGCCAGAAGACCCGGGACTAGGAGCACAGATACGCAGTATTTT.